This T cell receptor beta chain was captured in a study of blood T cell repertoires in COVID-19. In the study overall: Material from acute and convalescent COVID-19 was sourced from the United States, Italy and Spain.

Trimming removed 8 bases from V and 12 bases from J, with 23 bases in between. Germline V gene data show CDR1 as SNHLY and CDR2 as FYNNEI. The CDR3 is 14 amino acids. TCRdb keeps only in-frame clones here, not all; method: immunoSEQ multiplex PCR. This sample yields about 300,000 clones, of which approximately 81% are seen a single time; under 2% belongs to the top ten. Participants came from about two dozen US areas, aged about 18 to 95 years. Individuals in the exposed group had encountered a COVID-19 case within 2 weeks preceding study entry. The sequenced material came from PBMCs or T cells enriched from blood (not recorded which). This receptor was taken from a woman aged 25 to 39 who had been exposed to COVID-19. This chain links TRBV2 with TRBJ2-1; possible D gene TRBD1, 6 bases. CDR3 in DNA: TGTGCCAGCGGGGCGGACAGCTTTGATGGGGGGCAGTTCTTC. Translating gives CASGADSFDGGQFF.